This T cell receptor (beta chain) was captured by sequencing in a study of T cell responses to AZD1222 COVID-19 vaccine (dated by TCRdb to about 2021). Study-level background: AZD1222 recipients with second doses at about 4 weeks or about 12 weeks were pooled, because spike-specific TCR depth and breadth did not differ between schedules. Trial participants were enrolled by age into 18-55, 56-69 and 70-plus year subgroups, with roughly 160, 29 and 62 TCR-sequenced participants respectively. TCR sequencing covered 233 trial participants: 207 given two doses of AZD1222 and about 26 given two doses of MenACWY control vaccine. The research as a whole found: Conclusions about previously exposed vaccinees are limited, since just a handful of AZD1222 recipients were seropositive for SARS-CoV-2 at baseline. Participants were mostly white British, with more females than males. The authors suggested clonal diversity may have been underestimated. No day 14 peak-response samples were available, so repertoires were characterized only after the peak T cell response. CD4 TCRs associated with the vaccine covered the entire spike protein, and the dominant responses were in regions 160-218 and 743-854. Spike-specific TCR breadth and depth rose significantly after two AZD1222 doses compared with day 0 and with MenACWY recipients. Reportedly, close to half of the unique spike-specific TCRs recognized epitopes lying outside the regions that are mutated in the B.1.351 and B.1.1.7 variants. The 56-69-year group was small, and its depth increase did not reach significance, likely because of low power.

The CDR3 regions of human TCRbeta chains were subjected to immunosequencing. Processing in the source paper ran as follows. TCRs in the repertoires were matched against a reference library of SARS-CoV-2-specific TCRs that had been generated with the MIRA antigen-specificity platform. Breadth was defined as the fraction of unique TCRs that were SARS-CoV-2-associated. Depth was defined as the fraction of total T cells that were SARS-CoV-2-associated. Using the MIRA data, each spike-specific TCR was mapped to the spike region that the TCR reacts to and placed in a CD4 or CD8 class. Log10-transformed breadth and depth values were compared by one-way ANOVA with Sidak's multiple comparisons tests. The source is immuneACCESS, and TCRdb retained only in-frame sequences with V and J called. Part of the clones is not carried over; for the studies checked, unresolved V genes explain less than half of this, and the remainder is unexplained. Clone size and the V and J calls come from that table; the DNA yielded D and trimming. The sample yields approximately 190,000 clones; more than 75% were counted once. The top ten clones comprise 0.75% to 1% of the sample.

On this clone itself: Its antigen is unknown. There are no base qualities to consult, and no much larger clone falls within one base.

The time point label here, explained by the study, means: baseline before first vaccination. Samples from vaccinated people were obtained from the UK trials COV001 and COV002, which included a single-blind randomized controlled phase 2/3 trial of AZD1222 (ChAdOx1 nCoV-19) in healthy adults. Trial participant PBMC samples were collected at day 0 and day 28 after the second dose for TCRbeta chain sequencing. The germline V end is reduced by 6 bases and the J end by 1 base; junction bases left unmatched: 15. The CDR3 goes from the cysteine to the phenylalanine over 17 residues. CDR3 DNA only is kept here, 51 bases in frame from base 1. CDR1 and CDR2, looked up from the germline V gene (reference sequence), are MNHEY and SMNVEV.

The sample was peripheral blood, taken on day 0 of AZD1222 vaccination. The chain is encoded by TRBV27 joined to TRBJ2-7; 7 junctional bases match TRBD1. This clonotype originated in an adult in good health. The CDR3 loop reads CASRSDRASKKSYEQYF. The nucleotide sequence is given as TGTGCCAGCAGGAGTGACAGGGCTTCAAAGAAGTCCTACGAGCAGTACTTC.